This T cell receptor (beta chain) was sequenced during a study of cytomegalovirus exposure and HLA in healthy donors. At the level of the study: The 500 to 750 first-cohort repertoires and the approximately 110 validation repertoires shared the same platform, a later analysis reported.

Germline lookup yields CDR1 SGHRS and CDR2 YFSETQ. Trimming at V came to 0 bases and at J to 7 bases, leaving 13 bases not matched to a gene. This CDR3 is built from 16 residues. Sequencing was performed with immunoSEQ multiplex PCR; in TCRdb, only in-frame clones are kept and a portion is missing. Altogether 250,000 to 300,000 clones are present, around 91% being singletons, with the ten largest covering roughly 0.38%. The sample was PBMCs. This sequence joins TRBV5-1 and TRBJ2-7; 7 nucleotides match TRBD1. This receptor was taken from a woman between 18 and 30 years old in good health and CMV-seronegative. CDR3 sequence reads: CASSLDRGDVLGEQYF. The CDR3 DNA sequence: TGCGCCAGCAGCTTGGACAGGGGCGACGTCCTGGGGGAGCAGTACTTC.